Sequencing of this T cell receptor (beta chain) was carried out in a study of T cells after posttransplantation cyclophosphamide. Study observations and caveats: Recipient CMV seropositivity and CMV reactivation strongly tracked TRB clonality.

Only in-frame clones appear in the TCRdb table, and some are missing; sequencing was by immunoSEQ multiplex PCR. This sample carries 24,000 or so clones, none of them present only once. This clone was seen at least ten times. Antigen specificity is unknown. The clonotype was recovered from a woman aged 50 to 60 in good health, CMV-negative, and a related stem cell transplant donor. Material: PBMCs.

In DNA form, the CDR3 reads TGTGCCAGCACCGAAACAGGGTCCGGGGAGACCCAGTACTTC. Its translation is CASTETGSGETQYF. The chain carries TRBV7-7 and TRBJ2-5; possibly TRBD1 for D (6 bases). This CDR3 is built from 14 residues. Deletions cut 7 bases from V and 5 bases from J, with 17 bases between. Looked up from germline, CDR1 is SSHAT and CDR2 is FNYEAQ (reference sequence).